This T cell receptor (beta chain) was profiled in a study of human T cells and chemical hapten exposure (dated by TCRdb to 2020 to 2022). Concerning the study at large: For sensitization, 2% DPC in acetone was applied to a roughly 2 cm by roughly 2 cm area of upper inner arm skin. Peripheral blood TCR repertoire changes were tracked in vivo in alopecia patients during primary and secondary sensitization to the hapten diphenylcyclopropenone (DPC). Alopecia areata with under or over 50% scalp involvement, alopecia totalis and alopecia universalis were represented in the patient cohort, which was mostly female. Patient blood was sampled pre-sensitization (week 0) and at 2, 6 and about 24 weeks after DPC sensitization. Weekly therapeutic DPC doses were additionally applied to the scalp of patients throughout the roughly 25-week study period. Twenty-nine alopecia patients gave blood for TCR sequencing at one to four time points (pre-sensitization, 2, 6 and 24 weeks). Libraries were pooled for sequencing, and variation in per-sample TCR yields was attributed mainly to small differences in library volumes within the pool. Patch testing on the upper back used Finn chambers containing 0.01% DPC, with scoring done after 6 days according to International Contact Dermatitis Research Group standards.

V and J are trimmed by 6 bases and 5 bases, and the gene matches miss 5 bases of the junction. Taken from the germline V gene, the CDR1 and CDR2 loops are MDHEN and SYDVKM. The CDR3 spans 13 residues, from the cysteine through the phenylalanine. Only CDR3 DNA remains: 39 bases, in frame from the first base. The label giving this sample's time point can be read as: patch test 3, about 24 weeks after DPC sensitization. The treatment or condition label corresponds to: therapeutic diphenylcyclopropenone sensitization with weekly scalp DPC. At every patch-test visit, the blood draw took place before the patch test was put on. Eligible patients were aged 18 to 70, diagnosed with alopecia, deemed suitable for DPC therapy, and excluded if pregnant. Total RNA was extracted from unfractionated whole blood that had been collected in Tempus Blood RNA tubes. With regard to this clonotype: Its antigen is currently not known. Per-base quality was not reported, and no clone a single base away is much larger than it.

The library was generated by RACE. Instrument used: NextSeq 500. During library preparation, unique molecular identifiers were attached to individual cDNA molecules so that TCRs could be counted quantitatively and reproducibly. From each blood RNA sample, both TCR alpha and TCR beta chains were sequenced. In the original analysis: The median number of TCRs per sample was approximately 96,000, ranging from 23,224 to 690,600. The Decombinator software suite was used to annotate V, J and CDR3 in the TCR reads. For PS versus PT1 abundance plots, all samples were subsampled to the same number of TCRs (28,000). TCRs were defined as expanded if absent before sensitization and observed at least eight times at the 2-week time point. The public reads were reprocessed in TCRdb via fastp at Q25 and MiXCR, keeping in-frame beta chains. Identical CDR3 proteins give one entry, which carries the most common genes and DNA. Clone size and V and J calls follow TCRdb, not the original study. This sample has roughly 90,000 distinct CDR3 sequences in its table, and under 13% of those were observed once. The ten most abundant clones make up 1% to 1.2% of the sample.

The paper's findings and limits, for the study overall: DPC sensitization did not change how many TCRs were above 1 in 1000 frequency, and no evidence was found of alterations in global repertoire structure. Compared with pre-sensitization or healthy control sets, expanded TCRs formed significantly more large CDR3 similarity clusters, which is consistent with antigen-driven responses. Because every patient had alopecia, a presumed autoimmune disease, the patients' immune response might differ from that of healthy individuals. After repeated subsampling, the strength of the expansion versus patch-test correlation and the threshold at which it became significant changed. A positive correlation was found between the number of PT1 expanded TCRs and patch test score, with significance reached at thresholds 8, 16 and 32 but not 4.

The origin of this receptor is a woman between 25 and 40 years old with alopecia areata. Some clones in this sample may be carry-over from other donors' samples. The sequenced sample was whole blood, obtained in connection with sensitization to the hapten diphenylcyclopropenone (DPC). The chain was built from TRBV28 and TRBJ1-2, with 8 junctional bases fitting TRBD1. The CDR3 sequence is CASRSGTGYGYTF. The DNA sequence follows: TGTGCCAGCAGGTCCGGGACAGGATATGGCTACACCTTC.